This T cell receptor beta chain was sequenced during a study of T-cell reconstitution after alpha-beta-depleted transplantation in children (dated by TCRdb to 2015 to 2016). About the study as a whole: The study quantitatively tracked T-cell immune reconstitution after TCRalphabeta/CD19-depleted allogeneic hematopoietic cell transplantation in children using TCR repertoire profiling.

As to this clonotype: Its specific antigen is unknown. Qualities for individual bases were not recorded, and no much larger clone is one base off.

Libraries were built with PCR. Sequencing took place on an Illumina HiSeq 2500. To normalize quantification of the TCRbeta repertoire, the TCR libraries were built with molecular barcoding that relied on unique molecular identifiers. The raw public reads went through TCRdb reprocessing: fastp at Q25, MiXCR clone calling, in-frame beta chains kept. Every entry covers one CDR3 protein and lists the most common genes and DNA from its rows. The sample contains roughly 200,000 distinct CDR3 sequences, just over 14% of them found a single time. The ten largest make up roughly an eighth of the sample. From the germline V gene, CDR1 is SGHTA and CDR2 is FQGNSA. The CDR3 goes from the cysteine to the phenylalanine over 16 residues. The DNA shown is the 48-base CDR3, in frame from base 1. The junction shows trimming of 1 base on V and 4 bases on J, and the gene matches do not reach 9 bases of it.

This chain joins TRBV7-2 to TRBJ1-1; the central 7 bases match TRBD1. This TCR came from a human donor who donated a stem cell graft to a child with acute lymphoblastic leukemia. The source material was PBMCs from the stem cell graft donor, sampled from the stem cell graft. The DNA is TGTGCCAGCAGCTTAGGACTTTGGGGACAGAGCACTGAAGCTTTCTTT. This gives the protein CASSLGLWGQSTEAFF.